The clone carrying this T cell receptor beta chain was seen more than once but under ten times. The germline gene is not matched at one end of the junction; a read error may be the cause. The data belong to a study of blood T cells in healthy people across ages. There are 11 residues in the CDR3. In germline, CDR1 is SNHLY, CDR2 FYNNEI. The use of a sample-barcoded 5' primer and a J-beta primer mix characterized a second PCR of 7 to 11 cycles. MiXCR, run by TCRdb on the 5' RACE reads, gives a single entry per CDR3 protein. The profile shows approximately 800,000 distinct CDR3 sequences, roughly 25% of them singletons. These data were also filed under a second study, of T cells of mothers and their children.

The chain is built from TRBV2 and TRBJ1-6; D is unclear. The sequence was collected from a boy aged 5-17 years in good health. The sample taken for sequencing was blood. In DNA, the CDR3 is TGTGCCAACAGTGAAGGATCACCCCTCCACTTT. Translation gives CANSEGSPLHF.